A single sample is the source of the 25 T cell receptor beta chains below, sequenced in a study of tissue T cells after allogeneic stem cell transplantation. The data were produced by immunoSEQ multiplex PCR, yet TCRdb's version contains in-frame clones alone and is incomplete. The sample records 20,000 to 25,000 clones, roughly three quarters being singletons. Material: blood. The receptors were gathered from a female BALB/c mouse in good health. MHC haplotype of the mouse line: H2-d.

Concerning this clone: Each gene name is a mouse one. Read coverage stops 1 residue before the CDR3 terminus; the germline J gene supplies the remainder. This chain joins TRBV20 and TRBJ1-6; unclear D gene. TRBJ1-6 is an ORF; its function is uncertain. From germline, CDR1 is GFQATS and CDR2 STVNSAI. V was clipped by 0 bases and J by 7 bases, with 10 bases between them. The CDR3 covers 14 residues. The CDR3 reads CGARDAGWNSPLYF. CDR3 bases read: TGTGGTGCTAGGGATGCGGGGTGGAATTCGCCCCTCTAC.

In the case of this clone: The genes and germline here are from mouse. The DNA ends 1 residue before the CDR3 does, and the rest of the CDR3 is filled in from the germline J gene. V gene TRBV31 combines with J gene TRBJ2-3, with 8 nucleotides matching TRBD2. Germline V gene sequence: CDR1 GKSSPN, CDR2 SITVG. J gave up 2 bases and V 2 bases, and 6 bases lay outside the gene matches. This CDR3 is 15 amino acids long. The chain's CDR3 is CAWSSDWASAETLYF. CDR3 bases read: TGTGCCTGGAGTTCGGACTGGGCGTCTGCAGAAACGCTGTAT. The variable domain in full, completed from reference TRBV31 and TRBJ2-3, reads AQTIHQWPVAEIKAVGSPLSLGCTIKGKSSPNLYWYWQATGGTLQQLFYSITVGQVESVVQLNLSASRPKDDQFILSTEKLLLSHSGFYLCAWSSDWASAETLYFGSGTRLTVL.

With respect to this clone: The gene symbols are mouse symbols. The read stops 1 residue short of the end of the CDR3; the missing end is completed from the germline J gene. The gene calls are TRBV13-1 and TRBJ2-5; tentative D call: TRBD2 (7 bases). The germline V gene has CDR1 NSHNY and CDR2 SYGAGN. CDR3 length: 14 amino acids. Trimming took off 3 bases at V and 2 bases at J, with 10 bases between the two ends. The sequenced part of the CDR3 DNA is TGTGCCAGCAGTGGGGGGGCTGGCCAAGACACCCAGTAC. Translation: CASSGGAGQDTQY. The full-length CDR3 reads as CASSGGAGQDTQYF.

The table lists this clone with a few counts. Genes here carry mouse names. The read ends 1 residue shy of where the CDR3 ends; the end is completed using the germline J gene. This chain joins TRBV19 and TRBJ2-7; 9 nucleotides align to TRBD1. V gave up 5 bases and J gave up 4 bases; unmatched junction bases: 4. This CDR3 comprises 13 residues. Germline assignment: CDR1 FNHDT and CDR2 SITEND (reference sequence). The sequenced CDR3 bases are TGTGCCAGCAGGACAGGGGGTTATTATGAACAGTAC. This gives the protein CASRTGGYYEQY. The whole CDR3 protein is CASRTGGYYEQYF.

The sample holds a few counts of this clone. Genes here carry mouse names. CDR3 amino acids: CGALDWDSYEQYF. Incomplete CDR3 DNA: TGTGGTGCCCTCGACTGGGACTCCTATGAACAGTAC. The chain employs TRBV20 and TRBJ2-7; 7 bases map to TRBD2. The CDR3 extends 1 residue past the end of the read, so its final part is completed from the germline J gene. Looked up from germline, CDR1 is GFQATS and CDR2 is STVNSAI. V dropped 6 bases and J dropped 0; count of bases not matched to a gene: 5. The CDR3 has 13 amino acids. Full variable domain (missing parts from reference TRBV20 and TRBJ2-7): GALVYQYPRRTICKSGTSMRMECQAVGFQATSVAWYRQSPQKTFELIALSTVNSAIKYEQNFTQEKFPISHPNLSFSSMTVLNAYLEDRGLYLCGALDWDSYEQYFGPGTRLTVL.

About this clone: The genes are named according to mouse. The CDR3 end falls 1 residue outside the read, so it is completed with the germline J gene. V gene TRBV5 combines with J gene TRBJ1-2; 10 positions match TRBD1. This CDR3 has 15 amino acids. Germline V gene lookup returns CDR1 LGHNA and CDR2 YNLKQL (reference sequence). The ends lost 0 bases at V and 3 bases at J; junction bases unmatched: 1. The sequenced part of the CDR3 DNA is TGTGCCAGCAGCCAAGATGGGACAGGGGACTCCGACTACACC. Translated, it gives CASSQDGTGDSDYT. The full CDR3 protein reads CASSQDGTGDSDYTF.

On this clone itself: Any gene name here is a mouse gene name. The read terminates 1 residue before the CDR3 end, so the remaining end is supplied by the germline J gene. The chain employs TRBV13-1 and TRBJ2-1; 13 nucleotides match TRBD2. Germline values: CDR1 NSHNY, CDR2 SYGAGN. The V segment lost 3 bases and the J segment 1 base; nucleotides outside the gene matches: 4. This CDR3 region has 17 residues. CDR3 protein: CASSGRDWGGNYAEQFF. The part of the CDR3 DNA that was read is TGTGCCAGCAGTGGCCGGGACTGGGGGGGGAACTATGCTGAGCAGTTC.

This clone has more than one count but fewer than ten. The genes and germline here are from mouse. The read ends 1 residue shy of where the CDR3 ends; the end is completed using the germline J gene. The V and J genes are TRBV2 and TRBJ2-7; perhaps TRBD2 as D (7 bases). Germline-derived CDR1 and CDR2 are LGHNA and YSYQKL. The CDR3 runs 16 residues. Deletions cut 1 base from V and 4 bases from J, with 17 bases between. CDR3 sequence reads: CASSQGRWGRSYEQYF. CDR3 DNA (partial): TGTGCCAGCAGCCAAGGTCGCTGGGGGCGGTCTTATGAACAGTAC.

On this clone itself: All gene names here are mouse names. The read is 1 residue too short to cover the CDR3 end, so that end is filled in from the germline J gene. The chain recombines TRBV13-3 with TRBJ1-4; D unresolved. The CDR3 has 12 amino acids. Germline loops: CDR1 NNHDY, CDR2 SYVADS. The ends were cut back, 2 bases at V and 5 bases at J, with 4 bases in the middle. The CDR3 spells CASSEQNERLFF. The sequenced CDR3 bases are TGTGCCAGCAGTGAACAGAACGAAAGATTATTT.

In this sample, this clone turned up a few times. Gene and germline names: mouse. The read falls 1 residue short of the CDR3 end, and the missing part is taken from the germline J gene. J is TRBJ2-1 and V is TRBV13-2; D is unclear. There are 11 residues in the CDR3. Germline CDR1 and CDR2: NNHNN and SYGAGS (reference sequence). The V and J ends lost 3 bases and 6 bases respectively, with 4 bases between them. CDR3 DNA (partial): TGTGCCAGCGGTGTAGGTGCTGAGCAGTTC. This gives the protein CASGVGAEQF. In full, the CDR3 is CASGVGAEQFF.

With respect to this clone: Gene names and germline refer to mouse. The read finishes 1 residue shy of the CDR3 end, and the germline J gene is used to complete it. The chain uses TRBV5 and TRBJ2-3, with a tentative D call TRBD1 (6 bases). In germline, CDR1 is LGHNA, CDR2 YNLKQL (reference sequence). The CDR3 sequence is 16 residues long. The V end was cut by 0 bases, the J end by 0 bases, with 10 bases between. The CDR3 spells CASSQEGRGSAETLYF. The CDR3 DNA, read in part, is TGTGCCAGCAGCCAAGAGGGCAGGGGTAGTGCAGAAACGCTGTAT.

Of note for this clone: Germline and genes here are mouse. The sequence runs out 1 residue before the end of the CDR3; the remainder is reconstructed from the germline J gene. The chain joins TRBV20 to TRBJ1-3; a possible D gene is TRBD1 (6 bases). CDR3 size: 14 residues. Per germline, CDR1 GFQATS and CDR2 STVNSAI. Between the trimmed V and J ends, which lost 2 bases and 0 bases, there was a span of 8 bases. Incomplete CDR3 DNA: TGTGGTGCTAGGAAGGACAGTTCTGGAAATACGCTCTAT. Translating it yields CGARKDSSGNTLY. The full CDR3 is CGARKDSSGNTLYF.

Comments on this clone: Gene labels here are mouse ones. The read ends 1 residue early relative to the CDR3; the germline J gene fills the gap. The V call is TRBV5, the J call TRBJ1-4; 11 bases agree with TRBD1. There are 16 residues in the CDR3. V lost 0 bases, J lost 7 bases, and 4 bases stayed unmatched. Germline V gene data show CDR1 as LGHNA and CDR2 as YNLKQL (reference sequence). The covered CDR3 bases are TGTGCCAGCAGCCAAGAGGGACAGGGGGGACGCGAAAGATTATTT. Translating it yields CASSQEGQGGRERLF. The complete CDR3 protein is CASSQEGQGGRERLFF.

Comments on this clone: Mouse names are used for the genes. The sequenced fragment ends 1 residue before the CDR3 boundary, so the rest is inferred from the germline J gene. The chain joins TRBV13-1 to TRBJ1-1; unclear D gene. This CDR3 has 13 residues. The ends were cut back, 1 base at V and 1 base at J, with 5 bases in the middle. CDR1 NSHNY and CDR2 SYGAGN come from the germline V gene. The chain's CDR3 is CASSDTENTEVFF. The sequenced part of the CDR3 DNA is TGTGCCAGCAGTGATACCGAAAACACAGAAGTCTTC.

Regarding this clone: The germline and genes are mouse ones. The CDR3 goes on 1 residue after the read ends, and that part is filled in from the germline J gene. V usage is TRBV13-1 and J usage is TRBJ2-7; 10 bases align to TRBD1. V was clipped by 1 base and J by 5 bases; unmatched bases: 6. This CDR3 has 15 amino acids. Per germline, CDR1 NSHNY and CDR2 SYGAGN. CDR3 protein: CASSDPGQGIHEQYF. The DNA read from the CDR3 is TGTGCCAGCAGTGATCCGGGACAGGGGATCCATGAACAGTAC.

About this clone: The genes are named according to mouse. Read data end 1 residue before the CDR3 end; the end is taken from the germline J gene. This chain links TRBV1 with TRBJ2-7; the match to TRBD1 covers 10 bases. Germline V gene sequence: CDR1 NSQYPW, CDR2 LRSPGD (reference sequence). Trimming cost V 2 bases and J 6 bases; bases outside gene matches: 4. The CDR3 is 14 residues long. CDR3 bases read: TGCACCTGCAGTGCACTCGACAGGGGGCCTGAACAGTAC. Translating gives CTCSALDRGPEQY. The entire CDR3 protein is CTCSALDRGPEQYF.

Comments on this clone: The genes are named according to mouse. The DNA ends 1 residue before the CDR3 does, and the rest of the CDR3 is filled in from the germline J gene. The chain links TRBV19 to TRBJ2-1, with D maybe TRBD1 (5 bases). The CDR3 loop spans 13 amino acids. The ends were cut back, 5 bases at V and 1 base at J, with 7 bases in the middle. Per the germline V gene, CDR1 is FNHDT and CDR2 is SITEND (reference sequence). The DNA read from the CDR3 is TGTGCCAGCAGAGACAGAAACTATGCTGAGCAGTTC. Protein sequence: CASRDRNYAEQF. The entire CDR3 is CASRDRNYAEQFF.

In regard to this clone: The germline and genes are mouse ones. With the read ending 1 residue before the CDR3 end, the germline J gene is used to fill in that end. Other nucleotide sequences in the sample specify the same CDR3. This chain joins TRBV5 and TRBJ2-5; D may match TRBD1 or TRBD2 (6 bases each). V was clipped by 0 bases and J by 2 bases, with 9 bases between them. The germline V gene encodes CDR1 LGHNA and CDR2 YNLKQL (reference sequence). This CDR3 spans 15 amino acids. CDR3 region: CASSQDGGGQDTQYF. The DNA read from the CDR3 is TGTGCCAGCAGCCAAGATGGGGGCGGCCAAGACACCCAGTAC.

On this clone itself: Gene and germline names: mouse. The read halts 1 residue ahead of the CDR3 end, with the missing end drawn from the germline J gene. V gene TRBV19 combines with J gene TRBJ2-1, with TRBD2 matching 13 bases. The CDR3 has 17 residues. Germline trimming cut 3 bases from V and 1 base from J; bases unmatched to any gene: 4. CDR1 is FNHDT, CDR2 SITEND, per germline (reference sequence). This CDR3 is CASSTPGLGGNYAEQFF. The CDR3 bases that were read are TGTGCCAGCAGTACACCGGGACTGGGGGGGAACTATGCTGAGCAGTTC. Full variable domain (outside the CDR3, taken from reference TRBV19 and TRBJ2-1): GGIITQTPKFLIGQEGQKLTLKCQQNFNHDTMYWYRQDSGKGLRLIYYSITENDLQKGDLSEGYDASREKKSSFSLTVTSAQKNEMAVFLCASSTPGLGGNYAEQFFGPGTRLTVL.

A remark on this clone: Gene names follow the mouse nomenclature. The CDR3 end falls 1 residue outside the read, so it is completed with the germline J gene. The chain carries TRBV24 and TRBJ2-2; TRBD1 matches at 11 bases. With 4 bases clipped from V and 4 bases from J, the junction kept 8 bases outside the gene matches. The CDR3 runs to 17 residues. The V gene's germline CDR1 is KGHTA and CDR2 FRNEEI. The CDR3 loop is CASSHSPGQGGTGQLYF. The covered CDR3 bases are TGTGCCAGCAGTCACTCTCCGGGACAGGGGGGCACCGGGCAGCTCTAC.

On this clone itself: Gene and germline names: mouse. The read stops 1 residue short of the end of the CDR3; the missing end is completed from the germline J gene. V gene TRBV5 combines with J gene TRBJ1-4; perhaps TRBD1 as D (5 bases). The CDR3 spans 15 residues. Trimming stripped 0 bases from V and 2 bases from J, with 7 bases between. CDR1 is LGHNA and CDR2 is YNLKQL in the germline V gene (reference sequence). Partial CDR3 DNA: TGTGCCAGCAGCCAAGATTGGGGGTCCAACGAAAGATTATTT. It is translated as CASSQDWGSNERLF. The full-length CDR3 reads as CASSQDWGSNERLFF.

About this clone: The genes and germline here are from mouse. The CDR3 is cut off 1 residue early in the read; its end comes from the germline J gene. The chain uses TRBV1 and TRBJ2-1; D is unresolved. The V and J ends lost 3 bases and 0 bases respectively, with 3 bases between them. CDR3 length: 13 amino acids. From germline, CDR1 is NSQYPW and CDR2 LRSPGD (reference sequence). The CDR3 is CTCSANNYAEQFF. Partial CDR3 DNA: TGCACCTGCAGTGCCAATAACTATGCTGAGCAGTTC.

Worth noting for this clone: Genes and germline are mouse. The read terminates 1 residue before the CDR3 end, so the remaining end is supplied by the germline J gene. Different DNA sequences within this sample yield the same CDR3. V usage is TRBV5 and J usage is TRBJ2-7; the D gene is possibly TRBD1 (6 bases). Looked up from germline, CDR1 is LGHNA and CDR2 is YNLKQL (reference sequence). V lost 0 bases, J lost 3 bases, and 6 bases lay in between. The CDR3 runs 13 residues. The CDR3 reads CASSQEGGYEQYF. CDR3 DNA, as far as it was read: TGTGCCAGCAGCCAAGAAGGGGGCTATGAACAGTAC.

Worth noting for this clone: All gene names here are mouse names. The read gets to within 1 residue of the CDR3 end, and the germline J gene fills in the rest. The chain employs TRBV20 and TRBJ2-3; 8 nucleotides agree with TRBD2. CDR1 GFQATS and CDR2 STVNSAI come from the germline V gene. V gave up 7 bases and J gave up 4 bases; unmatched junction bases: 7. The CDR3 is 13 residues long. CDR3 region: CGGSGGVTETLYF. The CDR3 bases that were read are TGTGGTGGGAGTGGGGGGGTTACAGAAACGCTGTAT.

As to this clone: These gene names are mouse names. The CDR3 loop is CASSPGTGYYAEQFF. The sequenced part of the CDR3 DNA is TGTGCCAGCAGTCCCGGGACAGGGTACTATGCTGAGCAGTTC. The chain is built from TRBV19 and TRBJ2-1; the match to TRBD1 covers 9 bases. The read halts 1 residue ahead of the CDR3 end, with the missing end drawn from the germline J gene. The CDR3 length is 15 residues. Germline assignment: CDR1 FNHDT and CDR2 SITEND (reference sequence). After removal of 4 bases from V and 2 bases from J, the junction contained 4 bases not matched to a gene.